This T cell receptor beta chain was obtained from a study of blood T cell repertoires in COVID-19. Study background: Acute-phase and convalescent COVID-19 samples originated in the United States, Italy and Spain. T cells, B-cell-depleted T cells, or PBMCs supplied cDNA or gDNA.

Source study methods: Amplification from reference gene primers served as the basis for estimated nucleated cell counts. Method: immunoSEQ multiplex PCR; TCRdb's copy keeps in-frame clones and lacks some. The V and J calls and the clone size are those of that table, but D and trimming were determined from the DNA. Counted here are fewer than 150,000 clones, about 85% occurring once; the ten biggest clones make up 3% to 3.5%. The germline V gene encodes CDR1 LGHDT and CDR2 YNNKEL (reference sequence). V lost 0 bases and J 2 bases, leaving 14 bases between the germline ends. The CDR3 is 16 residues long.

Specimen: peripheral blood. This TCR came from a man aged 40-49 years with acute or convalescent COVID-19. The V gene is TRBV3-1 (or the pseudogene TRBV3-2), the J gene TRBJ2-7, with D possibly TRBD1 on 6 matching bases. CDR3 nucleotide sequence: TGTGCCAGCAGCCAAGATTTAACAGGGTTACCCTACGAGCAGTACTTC. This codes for CASSQDLTGLPYEQYF.